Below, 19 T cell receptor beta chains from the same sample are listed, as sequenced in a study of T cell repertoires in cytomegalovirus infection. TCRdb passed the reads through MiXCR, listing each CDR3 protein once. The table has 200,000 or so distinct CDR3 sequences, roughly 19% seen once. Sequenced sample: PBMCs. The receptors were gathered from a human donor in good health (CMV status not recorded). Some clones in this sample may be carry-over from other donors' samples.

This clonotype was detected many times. This CDR3 is CASRLSGSRAYEQYF. In DNA form, the CDR3 reads TGTGCCAGCAGGCTTAGCGGGAGTAGAGCCTACGAGCAGTACTTC. This chain uses TRBV12-3 or TRBV12-4 with TRBJ2-7; 9 bases are a match to TRBD2. The CDR3 totals 15 residues. The ends lost 6 bases at V and 2 bases at J; junction bases unmatched: 8.

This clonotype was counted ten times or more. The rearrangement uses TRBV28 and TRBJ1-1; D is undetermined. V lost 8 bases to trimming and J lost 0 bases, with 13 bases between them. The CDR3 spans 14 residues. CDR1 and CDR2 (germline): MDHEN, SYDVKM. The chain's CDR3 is CASPPAGMNTEAFF. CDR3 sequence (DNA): TGTGCCAGCCCCCCCGCGGGGATGAACACTGAAGCTTTCTTT. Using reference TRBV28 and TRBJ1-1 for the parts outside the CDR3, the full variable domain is DVKVTQSSRYLVKRTGEKVFLECVQDMDHENMFWYRQDPGLGLRLIYFSYDVKMKEKGDIPEGYSVSREKKERFSLILESASTNQTSMYLCASPPAGMNTEAFFGQGTRLTVV.

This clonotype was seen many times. CDR3 sequence: CASSLGGTSPLHF. The CDR3 coding sequence is TGTGCCAGCTCCCTAGGGGGCACATCACCCCTCCACTTT. This chain uses TRBV12-3 or TRBV12-4 with TRBJ1-6, with 7 bases fitting TRBD1. This CDR3 is 13 amino acids long. Trimming at V came to 8 bases and at J to 10 bases, leaving 8 bases not matched to a gene.

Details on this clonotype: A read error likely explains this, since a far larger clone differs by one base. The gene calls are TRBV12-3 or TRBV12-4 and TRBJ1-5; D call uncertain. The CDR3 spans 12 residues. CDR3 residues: CASRLGNQPQHF. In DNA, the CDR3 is TGTGCCAGCAGATTAGGCAATCAGCCCCAGCATTTT.

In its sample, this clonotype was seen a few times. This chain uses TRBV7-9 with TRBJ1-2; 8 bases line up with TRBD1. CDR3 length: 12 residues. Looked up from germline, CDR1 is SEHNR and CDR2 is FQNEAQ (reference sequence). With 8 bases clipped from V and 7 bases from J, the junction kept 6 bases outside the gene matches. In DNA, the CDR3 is TGTGCCAGCGTGACAGGGGATGGTGGCTACACCTTC. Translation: CASVTGDGGYTF.

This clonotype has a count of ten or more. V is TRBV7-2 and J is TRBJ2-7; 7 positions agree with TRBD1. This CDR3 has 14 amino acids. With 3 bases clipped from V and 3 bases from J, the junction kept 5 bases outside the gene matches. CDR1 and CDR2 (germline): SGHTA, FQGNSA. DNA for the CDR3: TGTGCCAGCAGCTTCACGGGACAGAACTACGAGCAGTACTTC. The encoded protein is CASSFTGQNYEQYF.

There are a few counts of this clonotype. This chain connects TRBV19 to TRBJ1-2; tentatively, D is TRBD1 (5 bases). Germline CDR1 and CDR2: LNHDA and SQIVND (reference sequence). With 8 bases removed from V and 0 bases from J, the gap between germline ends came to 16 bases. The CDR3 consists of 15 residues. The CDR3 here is CASRAGARTNYGYTF. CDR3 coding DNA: TGTGCCAGTCGGGCCGGGGCCCGGACTAACTATGGCTACACCTTC.

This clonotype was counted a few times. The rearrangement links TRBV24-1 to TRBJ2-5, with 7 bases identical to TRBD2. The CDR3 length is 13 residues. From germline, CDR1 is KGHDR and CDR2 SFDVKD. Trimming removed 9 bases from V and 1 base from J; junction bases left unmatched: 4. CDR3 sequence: CATGGGGQETQYF. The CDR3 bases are TGTGCCACCGGGGGGGGGGGCCAAGAGACCCAGTACTTC.

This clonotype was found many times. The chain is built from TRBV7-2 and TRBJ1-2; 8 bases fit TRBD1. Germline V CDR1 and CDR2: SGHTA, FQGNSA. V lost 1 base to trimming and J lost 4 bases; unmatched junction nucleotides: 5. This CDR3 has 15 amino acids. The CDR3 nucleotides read TGTGCCAGCAGCTTAGGGCAGGGGGCAGGCTATGGCTACACCTTC. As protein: CASSLGQGAGYGYTF.

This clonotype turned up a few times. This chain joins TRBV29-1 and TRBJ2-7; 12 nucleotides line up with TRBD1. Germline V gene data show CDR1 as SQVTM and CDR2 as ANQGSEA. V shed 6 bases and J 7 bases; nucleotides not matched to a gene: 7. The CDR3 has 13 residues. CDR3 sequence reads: CSVRGQGAWEQYF. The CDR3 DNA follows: TGCAGCGTGAGGGGACAGGGGGCTTGGGAGCAGTACTTC.

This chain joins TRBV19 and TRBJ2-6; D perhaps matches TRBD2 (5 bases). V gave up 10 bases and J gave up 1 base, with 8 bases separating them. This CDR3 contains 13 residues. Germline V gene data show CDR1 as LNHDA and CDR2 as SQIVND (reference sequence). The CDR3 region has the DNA TGTGCCACTCGGGGTTCTGGGGCCAACGTCCTGACTTTC. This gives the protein CATRGSGANVLTF. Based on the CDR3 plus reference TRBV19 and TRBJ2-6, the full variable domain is DGGITQSPKYLFRKEGQNVTLSCEQNLNHDAMYWYRQDPGQGLRLIYYSQIVNDFQKGDIAEGYSVSREKKESFPLTVTSAQKNPTAFYLCATRGSGANVLTFGAGSRLTVL.

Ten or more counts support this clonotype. CDR3 DNA sequence: TGTGCCAGCACCCTTAACACACGAGCGTTCGGTCTCCCCGAGACCCAGTACTTC. Protein product: CASTLNTRAFGLPETQYF. V is TRBV11-2 and J is TRBJ2-5; D is uncertain. Between the trimmed V and J ends, which lost 7 bases and 5 bases, there was a span of 29 bases. The length of the CDR3 is 18 residues. Per the germline V gene, CDR1 is SGHAT and CDR2 is FQNNGV.

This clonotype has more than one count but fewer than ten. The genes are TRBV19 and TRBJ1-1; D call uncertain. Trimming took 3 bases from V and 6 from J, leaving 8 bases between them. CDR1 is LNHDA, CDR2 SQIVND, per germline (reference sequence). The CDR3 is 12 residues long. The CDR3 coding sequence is TGTGCCAGTAGTATCCGAGGTTCTGAAGCTTTCTTT. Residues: CASSIRGSEAFF.

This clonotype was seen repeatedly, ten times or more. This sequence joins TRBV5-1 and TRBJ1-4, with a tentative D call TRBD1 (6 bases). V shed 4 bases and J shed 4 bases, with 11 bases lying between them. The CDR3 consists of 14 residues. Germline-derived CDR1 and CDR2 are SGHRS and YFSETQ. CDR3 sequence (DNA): TGCGCCAGCAGCGCTGGACAGATTAATGAAAAACTGTTTTTT. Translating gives CASSAGQINEKLFF.

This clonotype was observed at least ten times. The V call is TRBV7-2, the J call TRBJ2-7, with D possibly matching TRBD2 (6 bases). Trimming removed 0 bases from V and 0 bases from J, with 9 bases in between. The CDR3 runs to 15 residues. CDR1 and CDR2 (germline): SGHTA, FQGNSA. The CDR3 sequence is CASSLASGLSYEQYF. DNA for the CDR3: TGTGCCAGCAGCTTAGCTAGCGGCCTCTCCTACGAGCAGTACTTC.

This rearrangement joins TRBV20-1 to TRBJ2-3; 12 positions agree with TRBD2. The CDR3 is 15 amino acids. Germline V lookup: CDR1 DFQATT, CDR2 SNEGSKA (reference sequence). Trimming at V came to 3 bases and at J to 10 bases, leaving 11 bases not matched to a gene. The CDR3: CSASSSLAGGVSQYF. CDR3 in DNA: TGCAGTGCTAGTTCTAGTCTAGCGGGAGGGGTATCGCAGTATTTT.

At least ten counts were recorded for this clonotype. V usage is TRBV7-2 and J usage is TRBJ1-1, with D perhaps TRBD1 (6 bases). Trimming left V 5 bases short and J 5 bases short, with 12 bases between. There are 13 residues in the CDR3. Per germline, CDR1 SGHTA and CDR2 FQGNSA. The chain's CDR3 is CASSTTGRTEAFF. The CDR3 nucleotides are TGTGCCAGCAGCACAACAGGGAGGACTGAAGCTTTCTTT.

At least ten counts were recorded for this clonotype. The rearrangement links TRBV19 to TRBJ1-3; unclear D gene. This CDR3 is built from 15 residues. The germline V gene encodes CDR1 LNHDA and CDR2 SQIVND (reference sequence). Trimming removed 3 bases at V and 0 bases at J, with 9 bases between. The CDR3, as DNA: TGTGCCAGTAGTATTCCTGGGAGCTCTGGAAACACCATATATTTT. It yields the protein CASSIPGSSGNTIYF.

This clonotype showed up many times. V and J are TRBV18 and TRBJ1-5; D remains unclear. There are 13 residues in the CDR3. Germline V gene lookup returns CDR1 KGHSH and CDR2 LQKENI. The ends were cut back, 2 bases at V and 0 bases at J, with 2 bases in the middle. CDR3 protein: CASSPNSNQPQHF. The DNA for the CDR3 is TGTGCCAGCTCACCAAATAGCAATCAGCCCCAGCATTTT.